Sequencing of this TCR beta chain was carried out in a study of OX40 agonist ivuxolimab in advanced cancers. Study-level information: From 23 to 79 years was the age range, with a mean of around 60 years, and 65% to 90% were male. Of the participants, around 43% had some prior anti-PD-1, anti-PD-L1 or anti-CTLA-4 therapy, which was allowed. Notes on the study in general: Doses of 0.1 to 3.0 mg/kg were accompanied by clonal expansion of CD4+ and CD8+ blood T cells by week 6. CD8+ T cells showed, on average, more clonal expansion than CD4+ cells.

Deletions cut 2 bases from V and 2 bases from J, with 10 bases between. The CDR3 covers 16 residues. Germline V gene sequence: CDR1 MNHEY, CDR2 SVGAGI. Details on this clone: Its target is unknown.

Some clones are missing from TCRdb's copy, which holds only in-frame ones; the method was immunoSEQ multiplex PCR. This sample has about 60,000 clones, with about 90% found just once. This material consisted of CD4+ or CD8+ T cells sorted from blood, taken in a trial of the OX40 agonist ivuxolimab. The source is an adult with an advanced solid tumor such as melanoma, head and neck, liver or kidney cancer. This rearrangement joins TRBV6-5 to TRBJ2-6; D might be TRBD1 (6 bases). The CDR3 loop is CASSYLRGAGANVLTF. The CDR3 nucleotides are TGTGCCAGCAGTTACCTCAGGGGAGCTGGGGCCAACGTCCTGACTTTC.